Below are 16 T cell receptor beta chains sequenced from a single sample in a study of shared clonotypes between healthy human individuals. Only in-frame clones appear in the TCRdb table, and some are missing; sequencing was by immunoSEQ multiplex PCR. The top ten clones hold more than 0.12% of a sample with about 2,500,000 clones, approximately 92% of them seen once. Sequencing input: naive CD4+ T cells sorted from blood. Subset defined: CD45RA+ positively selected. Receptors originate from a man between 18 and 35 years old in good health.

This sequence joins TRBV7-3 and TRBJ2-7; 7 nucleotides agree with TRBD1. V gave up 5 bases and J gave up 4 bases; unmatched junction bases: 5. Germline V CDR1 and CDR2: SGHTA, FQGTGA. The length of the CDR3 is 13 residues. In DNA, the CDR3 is TGTGCCAGCAGCAGGGACAGCCAATACGAGCAGTACTTC. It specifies CASSRDSQYEQYF.

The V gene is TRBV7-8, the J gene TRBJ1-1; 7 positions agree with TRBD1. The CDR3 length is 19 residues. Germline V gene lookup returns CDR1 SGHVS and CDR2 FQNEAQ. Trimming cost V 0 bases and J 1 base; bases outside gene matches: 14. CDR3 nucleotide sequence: TGTGCCAGCAGCTTAGCTCTCCTGGGGCAGGGGGGACAGAACACTGAAGCTTTCTTT. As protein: CASSLALLGQGGQNTEAFF.

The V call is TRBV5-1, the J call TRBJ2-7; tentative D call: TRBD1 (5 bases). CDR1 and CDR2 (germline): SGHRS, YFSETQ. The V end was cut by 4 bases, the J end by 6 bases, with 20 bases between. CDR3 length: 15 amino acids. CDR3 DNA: TGCGCCAGCAGCCCCAGGGTAGGTCGCTCCAGCGAGCAGTACTTC. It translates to CASSPRVGRSSEQYF. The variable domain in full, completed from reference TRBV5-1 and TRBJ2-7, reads KAGVTQTPRYLIKTRGQQVTLSCSPISGHRSVSWYQQTPGQGLQFLFEYFSETQRNKGNFPGRFSGRQFSNSRSEMNVSTLELGDSALYLCASSPRVGRSSEQYFGPGTRLTVT.

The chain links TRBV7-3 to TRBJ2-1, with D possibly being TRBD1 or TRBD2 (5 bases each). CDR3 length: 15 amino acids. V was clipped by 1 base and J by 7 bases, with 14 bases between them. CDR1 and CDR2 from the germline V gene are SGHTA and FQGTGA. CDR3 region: CASSLRGLAGNEQFF. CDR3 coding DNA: TGTGCCAGCAGCTTAAGGGGCCTAGCCGGTAATGAGCAGTTCTTC.

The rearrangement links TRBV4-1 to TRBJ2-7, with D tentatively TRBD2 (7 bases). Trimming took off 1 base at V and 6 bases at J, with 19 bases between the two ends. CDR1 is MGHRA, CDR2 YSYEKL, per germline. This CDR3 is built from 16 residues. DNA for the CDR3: TGCGCCAGCAGCCAAGGTTACGGGGGGCCGTACTCCGAGCAGTACTTC. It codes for CASSQGYGGPYSEQYF.

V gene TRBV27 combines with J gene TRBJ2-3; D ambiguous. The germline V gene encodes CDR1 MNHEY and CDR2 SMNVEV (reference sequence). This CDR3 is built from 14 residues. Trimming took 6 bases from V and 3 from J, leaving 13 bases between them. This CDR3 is CASRSFKRTDTQYF. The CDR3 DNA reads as TGTGCCAGCAGAAGTTTTAAGAGGACAGATACGCAGTATTTT.

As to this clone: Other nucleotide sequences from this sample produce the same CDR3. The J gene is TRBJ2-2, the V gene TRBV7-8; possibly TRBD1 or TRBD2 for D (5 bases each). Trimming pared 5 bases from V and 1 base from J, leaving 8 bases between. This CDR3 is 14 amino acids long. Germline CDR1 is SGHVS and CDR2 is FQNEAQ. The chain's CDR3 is CASSRGGNTGELFF. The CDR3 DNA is TGTGCCAGCAGCCGTGGGGGGAACACCGGGGAGCTGTTTTTT. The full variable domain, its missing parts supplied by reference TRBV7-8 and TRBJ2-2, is GAGVSQSPRYKVAKRGQDVALRCDPISGHVSLFWYQQALGQGPEFLTYFQNEAQLDKSGLPSDRFFAERPEGSVSTLKIQRTQQEDSAVYLCASSRGGNTGELFFGEGSRLTVL.

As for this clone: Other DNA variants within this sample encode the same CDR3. CDR3 in DNA: TGTGCCAGCGCAGGGGGGAGCAATCAGCCCCAGCATTTT. Translated: CASAGGSNQPQHF. The genes are TRBV6-6 and TRBJ1-5; 7 nucleotides align to TRBD1. After removal of 8 bases from V and 1 base from J, the junction contained 2 bases not matched to a gene. This CDR3 region has 13 residues. The germline V gene has CDR1 MNHNY and CDR2 SVGAGI (reference sequence).

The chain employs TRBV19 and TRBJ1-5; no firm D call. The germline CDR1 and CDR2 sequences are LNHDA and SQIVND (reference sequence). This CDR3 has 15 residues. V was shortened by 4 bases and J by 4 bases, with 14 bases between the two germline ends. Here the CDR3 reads CASSTSGLGNQPQHF. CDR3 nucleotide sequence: TGTGCCAGTAGTACCTCGGGGTTGGGGAATCAGCCCCAGCATTTT.

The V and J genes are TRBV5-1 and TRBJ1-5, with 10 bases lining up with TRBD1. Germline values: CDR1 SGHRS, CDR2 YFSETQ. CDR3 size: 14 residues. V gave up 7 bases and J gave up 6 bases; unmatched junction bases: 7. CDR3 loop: CASGTGEGGQPQHF. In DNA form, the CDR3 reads TGCGCCAGCGGGACAGGGGAAGGAGGTCAGCCCCAGCATTTT. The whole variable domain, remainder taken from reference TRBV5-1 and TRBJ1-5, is KAGVTQTPRYLIKTRGQQVTLSCSPISGHRSVSWYQQTPGQGLQFLFEYFSETQRNKGNFPGRFSGRQFSNSRSEMNVSTLELGDSALYLCASGTGEGGQPQHFGDGTRLSIL.

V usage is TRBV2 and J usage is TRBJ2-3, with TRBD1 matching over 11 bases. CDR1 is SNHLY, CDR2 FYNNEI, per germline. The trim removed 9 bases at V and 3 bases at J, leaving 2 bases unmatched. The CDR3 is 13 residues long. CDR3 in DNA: TGTGCCAGGGACAGGGGGCCTACAGATACGCAGTATTTT. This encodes CARDRGPTDTQYF.

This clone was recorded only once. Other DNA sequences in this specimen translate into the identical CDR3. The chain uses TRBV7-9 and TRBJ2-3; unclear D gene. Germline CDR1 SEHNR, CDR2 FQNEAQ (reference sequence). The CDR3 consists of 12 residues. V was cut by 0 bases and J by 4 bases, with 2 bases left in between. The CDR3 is CASSLASDTQYF. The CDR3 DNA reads TGTGCCAGCAGCTTAGCGTCAGATACGCAGTATTTT.

This CDR3 reads CASSWTGGFNEKLFF. The DNA for the CDR3 is TGTGCCAGCAGTTGGACAGGGGGATTTAATGAAAAACTGTTTTTT. The chain uses TRBV28 and TRBJ1-4; 10 bases map to TRBD1. CDR1 is MDHEN and CDR2 is SYDVKM in the germline V gene. This CDR3 is 15 amino acids long. Trimming cost V 4 bases and J 4 bases; bases outside gene matches: 3.

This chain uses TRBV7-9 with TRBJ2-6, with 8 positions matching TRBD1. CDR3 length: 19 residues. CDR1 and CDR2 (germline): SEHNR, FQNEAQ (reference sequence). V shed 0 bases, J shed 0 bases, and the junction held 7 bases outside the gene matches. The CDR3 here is CASSLAYQGALSGANVLTF. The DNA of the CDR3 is TGTGCCAGCAGCTTAGCTTACCAGGGGGCACTCTCTGGGGCCAACGTCCTGACTTTC.

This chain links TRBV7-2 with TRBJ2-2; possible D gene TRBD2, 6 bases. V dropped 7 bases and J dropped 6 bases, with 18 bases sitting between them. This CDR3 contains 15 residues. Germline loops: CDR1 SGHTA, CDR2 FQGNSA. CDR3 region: CASNVGGSVAGELFF. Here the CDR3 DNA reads TGTGCCAGCAACGTTGGGGGGAGTGTCGCCGGGGAGCTGTTTTTT.

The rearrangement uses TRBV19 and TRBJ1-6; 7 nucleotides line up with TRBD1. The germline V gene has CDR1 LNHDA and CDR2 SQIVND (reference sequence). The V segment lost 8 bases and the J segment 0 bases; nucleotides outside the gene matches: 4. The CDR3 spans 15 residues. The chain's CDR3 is CASRGQSSYNSPLHF. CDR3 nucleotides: TGTGCCAGTCGGGGACAGAGCTCCTATAATTCACCCCTCCACTTT.